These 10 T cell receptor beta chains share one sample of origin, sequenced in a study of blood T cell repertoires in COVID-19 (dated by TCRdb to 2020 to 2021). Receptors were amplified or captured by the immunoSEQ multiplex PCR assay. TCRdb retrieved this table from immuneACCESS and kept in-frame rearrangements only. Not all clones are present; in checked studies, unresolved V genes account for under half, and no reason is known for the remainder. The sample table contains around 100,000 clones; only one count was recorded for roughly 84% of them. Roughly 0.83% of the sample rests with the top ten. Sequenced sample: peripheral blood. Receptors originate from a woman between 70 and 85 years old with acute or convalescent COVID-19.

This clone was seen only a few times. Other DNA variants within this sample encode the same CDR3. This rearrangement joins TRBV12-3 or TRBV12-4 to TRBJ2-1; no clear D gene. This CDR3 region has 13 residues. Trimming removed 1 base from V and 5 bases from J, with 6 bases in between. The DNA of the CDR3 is TGTGCCAGCAGTTTAGGACTTAACAATGAGCAGTTCTTC. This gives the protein CASSLGLNNEQFF.

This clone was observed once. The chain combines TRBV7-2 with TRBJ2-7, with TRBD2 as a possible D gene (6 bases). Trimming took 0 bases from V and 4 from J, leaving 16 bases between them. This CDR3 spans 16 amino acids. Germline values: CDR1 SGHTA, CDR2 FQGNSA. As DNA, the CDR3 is TGTGCCAGCAGCTTAGCGGGACCGGGACTCTTTTACGAGCAGTACTTC. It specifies CASSLAGPGLFYEQYF.

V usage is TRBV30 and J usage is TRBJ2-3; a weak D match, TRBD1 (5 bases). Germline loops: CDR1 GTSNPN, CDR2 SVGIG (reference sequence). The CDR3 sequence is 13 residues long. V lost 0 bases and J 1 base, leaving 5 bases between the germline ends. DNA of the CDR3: TGTGCCTGGAGTGTACAGGGCACAGATACGCAGTATTTT. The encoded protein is CAWSVQGTDTQYF.

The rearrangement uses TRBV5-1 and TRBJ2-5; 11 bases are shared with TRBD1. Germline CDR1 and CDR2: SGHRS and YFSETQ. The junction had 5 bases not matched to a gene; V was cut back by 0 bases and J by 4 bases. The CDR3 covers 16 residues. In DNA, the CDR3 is TGCGCCAGCAGCTTGGCTCCGGGACAGGGGGGAGAGACCCAGTACTTC. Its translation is CASSLAPGQGGETQYF.

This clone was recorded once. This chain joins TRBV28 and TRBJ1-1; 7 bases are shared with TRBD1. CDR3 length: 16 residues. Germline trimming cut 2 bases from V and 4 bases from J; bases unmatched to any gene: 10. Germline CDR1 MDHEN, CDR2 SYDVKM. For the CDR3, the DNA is TGTGCCAGCAGTTTAGGGCCCACAGGGGAAGGCACTGAAGCTTTCTTT. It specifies CASSLGPTGEGTEAFF.

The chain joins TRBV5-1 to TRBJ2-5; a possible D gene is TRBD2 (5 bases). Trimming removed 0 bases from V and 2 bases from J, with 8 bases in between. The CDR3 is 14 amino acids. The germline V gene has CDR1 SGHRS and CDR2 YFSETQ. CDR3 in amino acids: CASSLGGDQETQYF. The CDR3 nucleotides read TGCGCCAGCAGCTTGGGGGGAGATCAAGAGACCCAGTACTTC.

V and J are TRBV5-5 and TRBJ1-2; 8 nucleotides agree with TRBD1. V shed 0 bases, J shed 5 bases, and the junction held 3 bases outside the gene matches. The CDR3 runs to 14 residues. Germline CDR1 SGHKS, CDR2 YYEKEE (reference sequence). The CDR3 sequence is CASSLGTGGYGYTF. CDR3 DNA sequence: TGTGCCAGCAGCTTGGGCACAGGGGGATATGGCTACACCTTC.

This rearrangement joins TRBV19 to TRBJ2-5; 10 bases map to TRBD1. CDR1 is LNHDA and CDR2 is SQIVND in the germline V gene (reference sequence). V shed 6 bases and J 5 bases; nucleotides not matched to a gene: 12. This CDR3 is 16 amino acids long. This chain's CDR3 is CASSLGGTGAAETQYF. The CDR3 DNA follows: TGTGCCAGTAGCCTGGGGGGGACAGGGGCGGCGGAGACCCAGTACTTC.

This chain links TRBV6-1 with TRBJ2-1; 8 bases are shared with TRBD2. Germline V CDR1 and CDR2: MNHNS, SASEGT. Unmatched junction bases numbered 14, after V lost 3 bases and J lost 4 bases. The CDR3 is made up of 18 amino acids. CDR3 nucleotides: TGTGCCAGCAGTGACCAACCCGGGGCTAGCGGGTTGTACAATGAGCAGTTCTTC. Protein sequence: CASSDQPGASGLYNEQFF.

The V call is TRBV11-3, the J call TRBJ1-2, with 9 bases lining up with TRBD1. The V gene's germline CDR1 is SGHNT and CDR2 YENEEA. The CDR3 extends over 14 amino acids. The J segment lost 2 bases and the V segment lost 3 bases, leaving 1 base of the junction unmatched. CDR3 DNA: TGTGCCAGCAGCTTTGGGACAGGGAACTATGGCTACACCTTC. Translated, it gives CASSFGTGNYGYTF.